The source of this T cell receptor (beta chain) is a study of blood T cell repertoires in COVID-19. Overall study: There were acute and convalescent COVID-19 samples, and they came from the United States, Italy and Spain. Sample material is recorded as cDNA or gDNA derived from T cells, B-cell-depleted T cells, or PBMCs.

Per the original data handling: Nucleated cell counts were estimated from reference gene primer amplification. Profiling relied on immunoSEQ multiplex PCR, and the TCRdb table lists in-frame clones only, not all of them. D and trimming were read from the DNA, whereas the V and J calls and clone size are those reported in that table. The data show around 340,000 clones, about 88% seen once. Trimming left V 1 base short and J 4 bases short, with 8 bases between. Germline V gives CDR1 SGHTA, CDR2 FQGTGA. The CDR3 is 14 residues long. The Seattle patients joined while their infection was active and were tracked longitudinally afterward.

The V and J genes are TRBV7-3 and TRBJ2-1; D is undetermined. What was sequenced was peripheral blood. The receptor was derived from a woman in her sixties or seventies with COVID-19, enrolled during active disease. CDR3 residues: CASSLRNSYNEQFF. The CDR3 coding sequence is TGTGCCAGCAGCTTAAGGAACAGTTACAATGAGCAGTTCTTC.